The 5 T cell receptor beta chains given below trace back to one sample, sequenced in a study of spatial heterogeneity in lung cancer. As to time point: sample taken at primary tumor resection. In TCRdb, the 5' RACE reads were re-called with MiXCR into one record per CDR3 protein. The data hold roughly 80,000 distinct CDR3 sequences, with roughly 8% observed a single time. The source material was PBMCs, sampled at surgery. The receptors derive from a male donor with early-stage non-small cell lung cancer.

This clonotype was picked up many times. The chain joins TRBV6-2 or TRBV6-3 to TRBJ2-1; 9 bases line up with TRBD2. This CDR3 comprises 15 residues. Germline lookup yields CDR1 MNHEY and CDR2 SVGEGT. V gave up 6 bases and J gave up 1 base; unmatched junction bases: 4. CDR3 nucleotide sequence: TGTGCCAGCAGCTTAGCGGGAGCGTCCTACAATGAGCAGTTCTTC. Protein sequence: CASSLAGASYNEQFF.

This clonotype was picked up many times. This sequence joins TRBV7-9 and TRBJ2-4; TRBD1 matches at 9 bases. Trimming at V came to 2 bases and at J to 9 bases, leaving 11 bases not matched to a gene. The CDR3 runs 16 residues. CDR1 and CDR2 from the germline V gene are SEHNR and FQNEAQ (reference sequence). CDR3 bases: TGTGCCAGCAGCTTAACTCTCGGGACAGGGTTCGGCATTCAGTACTTC. The encoded protein is CASSLTLGTGFGIQYF.

In its sample, this clonotype was seen a few times. V gene TRBV7-8 combines with J gene TRBJ2-5; 7 bases fit TRBD1. Germline loops: CDR1 SGHVS, CDR2 FQNEAQ. CDR3 length: 14 residues. With 5 bases clipped from V and 1 base from J, the junction kept 4 bases outside the gene matches. The DNA of the CDR3 is TGTGCCAGCAGCCCCCGGACAGGCCAAGAGACCCAGTACTTC. It translates to CASSPRTGQETQYF.

This clonotype was seen many times. This rearrangement joins TRBV12-3 or TRBV12-4 to TRBJ1-5, with a weak D call TRBD1 (6 bases). The CDR3 runs to 12 residues. V gave up 7 bases and J gave up 6 bases, with 10 bases separating them. CDR3 coding DNA: TGTGCCAGCAACACAGGGATTCAGCCCCAGCATTTT. This gives the protein CASNTGIQPQHF.

This clonotype occurred many times. This chain joins TRBV7-8 and TRBJ2-6; 12 bases map to TRBD1. CDR3 length: 18 amino acids. V shed 4 bases and J 4 bases; nucleotides not matched to a gene: 8. Germline V gene lookup returns CDR1 SGHVS and CDR2 FQNEAQ. The CDR3 DNA follows: TGTGCCAGCAGCTCCCGGGACAGGGGGCTTTCAGGGGCCAACGTCCTGACTTTC. This gives the protein CASSSRDRGLSGANVLTF.